These 23 T cell receptor beta chains share one sample of origin, sequenced in a study of blood T cell repertoires in COVID-19. The data were produced by immunoSEQ multiplex PCR, yet TCRdb's version contains in-frame clones alone and is incomplete. The profile shows 120,000 or so clones, 75% to 90% of them singletons. The sample comprised peripheral blood. The receptor source for this set is a human donor in a cohort sampled during active COVID-19.

This clone was seen a single time. This chain joins TRBV30 and TRBJ2-1, with D hard to call. The CDR3 consists of 16 residues. Germline values: CDR1 GTSNPN, CDR2 SVGIG (reference sequence). Trimming shortened V by 2 bases and J by 0 bases, and 14 bases separated the two germline ends. Here the CDR3 DNA reads TGTGCCTGGAGTCCTCAGGTGCGCACCTCCTACAATGAGCAGTTCTTC. It encodes CAWSPQVRTSYNEQFF.

This chain links TRBV24-1 with TRBJ2-1, with D possibly TRBD2 on 6 matching bases. This CDR3 is 15 amino acids long. Trimming took 1 base from V and 4 from J, leaving 10 bases between them. Germline CDR1 KGHDR, CDR2 SFDVKD. The CDR3 protein is CATSDLGAGYNEQFF. For the CDR3, the DNA is TGTGCCACCAGTGATTTAGGCGCGGGGTACAATGAGCAGTTCTTC.

The chain joins TRBV4-1 to TRBJ2-6, with TRBD1 matching over 8 bases. V dropped 3 bases and J dropped 2; count of bases not matched to a gene: 12. The length of the CDR3 is 19 residues. Germline-derived CDR1 and CDR2 are MGHRA and YSYEKL. For the CDR3, the DNA is TGCGCCAGCAGCCACCCGCCGAGACAGGGGATTGCTGGGGCCAACGTCCTGACTTTC. Residues: CASSHPPRQGIAGANVLTF.

The genes are TRBV2 and TRBJ1-1; D is perhaps TRBD1 (5 bases). Trimming took 6 bases from V and 0 from J, leaving 11 bases between them. CDR1 is SNHLY and CDR2 is FYNNEI in the germline V gene. This CDR3 has 14 residues. Written as DNA, the CDR3 is TGTGCCAGCAGGGGGGGAGGACTGAACACTGAAGCTTTCTTT. This sequence encodes CASRGGGLNTEAFF.

The chain combines TRBV3-1 (or the pseudogene TRBV3-2) with TRBJ1-4; 9 bases line up with TRBD1. J was trimmed by 8 bases and V by 1 base; bases with no gene match: 5. CDR1 and CDR2 (germline): LGHDT, YNNKEL (reference sequence). The length of the CDR3 is 15 residues. CDR3 DNA: TGTGCCAGCAGCCAAGGGGACAGGGATGAGGAAAAACTGTTTTTT. Encoded protein: CASSQGDRDEEKLFF.

The CDR3 loop is CASAQMNTEAFF. CDR3 nucleotides: TGTGCCAGCGCACAGATGAACACTGAAGCTTTCTTT. This rearrangement joins TRBV28 to TRBJ1-1; D remains unclear. V lost 8 bases and J lost 0, with 7 bases in between. The length of the CDR3 is 12 residues. Germline V gene data show CDR1 as MDHEN and CDR2 as SYDVKM.

The rearrangement uses TRBV7-6 and TRBJ2-5, with D possibly being TRBD2 (5 bases). Trimming stripped 3 bases from V and 3 bases from J, with 11 bases between. The germline V gene has CDR1 SGHVS and CDR2 FNYEAQ. The CDR3 consists of 14 residues. The CDR3 coding sequence is TGTGCCAGCAGCTTCGCGTGGGAGAAAGAGACCCAGTACTTC. Residues: CASSFAWEKETQYF.

J is TRBJ1-2 and V is TRBV29-1; maybe TRBD1 (5 bases). The CDR3 totals 13 residues. Trimming took 2 bases from V and 4 from J, leaving 11 bases between them. Per the germline V gene, CDR1 is SQVTM and CDR2 is ANQGSEA. The CDR3 protein is CSVERQGSYGYTF. DNA for the CDR3: TGCAGCGTTGAAAGGCAGGGAAGCTATGGCTACACCTTC.

This chain joins TRBV25-1 and TRBJ2-3; TRBD2 matches 8 bases. CDR3 length equals 14 residues. Germline V gives CDR1 MGHDK, CDR2 SYGVNS. With 3 bases clipped from V and 1 base from J, the junction kept 0 bases outside the gene matches. Here the CDR3 DNA reads TGTGCCAGCAGTGATAGCGGGGGCACAGATACGCAGTATTTT. This codes for CASSDSGGTDTQYF.

The V call is TRBV4-1, the J call TRBJ2-1; D may be TRBD2 (6 bases). V was trimmed by 0 bases and J by 4 bases, leaving 16 bases between them. The CDR3 is 17 amino acids. The germline gives CDR1 MGHRA, CDR2 YSYEKL. The CDR3 nucleotides read TGCGCCAGCAGCCAAGAACCACGCGGACTACCGTACAATGAGCAGTTCTTC. It is translated as CASSQEPRGLPYNEQFF.

The V call is TRBV7-9, the J call TRBJ2-5, with 11 positions matching TRBD2. The CDR3 has 15 residues. The J segment lost 7 bases and the V segment lost 7 bases, leaving 11 bases of the junction unmatched. Germline-derived CDR1 and CDR2 are SEHNR and FQNEAQ (reference sequence). The CDR3 protein is CASNPGTSGPGTQYF. Here the CDR3 DNA reads TGTGCCAGCAACCCTGGGACTAGCGGTCCCGGGACCCAGTACTTC.

The chain recombines TRBV5-1 with TRBJ2-2, with 10 bases that match TRBD2. With 4 bases clipped from V and 3 bases from J, the junction kept 3 bases outside the gene matches. This CDR3 has 15 amino acids. Germline V CDR1 and CDR2: SGHRS, YFSETQ. CDR3 loop: CASSTSGGDTGELFF. The CDR3, as DNA: TGCGCCAGCAGCACGAGCGGGGGGGACACCGGGGAGCTGTTTTTT.

This clone was observed a single time. This chain links TRBV6-5 with TRBJ1-1; D gene unclear. Looked up from germline, CDR1 is MNHEY and CDR2 is SVGAGI. Trimming removed 2 bases at V and 1 base at J, with 14 bases between. This CDR3 is 16 amino acids long. The CDR3 is CASSYGFRLGNTEAFF. CDR3 in DNA: TGTGCCAGCAGTTACGGTTTCCGACTTGGGAACACTGAAGCTTTCTTT.

This chain connects TRBV27 to TRBJ2-7; possible D gene TRBD1, 7 bases. V lost 3 bases and J lost 2, with 20 bases in between. The CDR3 totals 17 residues. Germline CDR1 MNHEY, CDR2 SMNVEV (reference sequence). The CDR3 protein is CASSFRGPKRGAYEQYF. The CDR3 nucleotides are TGTGCCAGCAGTTTTAGGGGGCCGAAGAGGGGGGCCTACGAGCAGTACTTC.

The rearrangement links TRBV24-1 to TRBJ1-4; 8 nucleotides match TRBD1. From germline, CDR1 is KGHDR and CDR2 SFDVKD. The CDR3 loop spans 16 amino acids. Germline trimming cut 4 bases from V and 4 bases from J; bases unmatched to any gene: 7. CDR3: CATSEGTGRDNEKLFF. The CDR3, as DNA: TGTGCCACCAGTGAGGGGACAGGCCGGGATAATGAAAAACTGTTTTTT.

The chain uses TRBV7-2 and TRBJ2-7; D is ambiguous. The CDR3 has 15 amino acids. CDR1 and CDR2 (germline): SGHTA, FQGNSA. Trimming removed 1 base from V and 2 bases from J, with 12 bases in between. CDR3 in amino acids: CASSLGFGSTYEQYF. The DNA for the CDR3 is TGTGCCAGCAGCTTAGGTTTTGGCAGTACCTACGAGCAGTACTTC.

The V call is TRBV6-6, the J call TRBJ1-2, with 11 bases lining up with TRBD1. CDR3 length equals 15 residues. The J segment lost 5 bases and the V segment lost 5 bases, leaving 7 bases of the junction unmatched. Looked up from germline, CDR1 is MNHNY and CDR2 is SVGAGI (reference sequence). The CDR3 sequence: CASSPLGTGGYGYTF. The CDR3 DNA follows: TGTGCCAGCAGTCCACTCGGGACAGGGGGTTATGGCTACACCTTC.

The V call is TRBV7-9, the J call TRBJ1-1; TRBD1 is a possible D gene (6 bases). The CDR3 totals 14 residues. The ends were cut back, 5 bases at V and 4 bases at J, with 14 bases in the middle. Germline lookup yields CDR1 SEHNR and CDR2 FQNEAQ (reference sequence). The CDR3 loop reads CASSAKDSGTEAFF. The DNA of the CDR3 is TGTGCCAGCAGCGCAAAGGACAGTGGCACTGAAGCTTTCTTT.

The chain is built from TRBV5-1 and TRBJ1-4, with a weak D call TRBD1 (5 bases). This CDR3 has 14 residues. The V gene lost 0 bases and the J gene lost 8 bases, with 11 bases spanning the gap. Germline CDR1 reads SGHRS; CDR2 reads YFSETQ. In DNA, the CDR3 is TGCGCCAGCAGCTTGGAAGGGGAAGGCGAAAAACTGTTTTTT. It specifies CASSLEGEGEKLFF.

This chain links TRBV14 with TRBJ1-1; D is undetermined. The CDR3 is made up of 12 amino acids. The V end lost 3 bases, the J end lost 9 bases, and 11 bases lay between the germline ends. CDR1 and CDR2 from the germline V gene are SGHDN and FVKESK. The CDR3, as DNA: TGTGCCAGCAGCCAGCCTGCAGCGAAAGCTTTCTTT. As protein: CASSQPAAKAFF.

The chain couples TRBV6-5 to TRBJ1-2, with D unresolved. The V end lost 5 bases, the J end lost 2 bases, and 9 bases lay between the germline ends. CDR3 length equals 13 residues. Germline V gene sequence: CDR1 MNHEY, CDR2 SVGAGI. The CDR3: CASSLQSNYGYTF. The DNA of the CDR3 is TGTGCCAGCAGTCTCCAGTCGAACTATGGCTACACCTTC.

This chain connects TRBV5-1 to TRBJ2-3, with 8 bases that match TRBD2. The germline CDR1 and CDR2 sequences are SGHRS and YFSETQ. CDR3 length: 15 residues. The V and J ends lost 2 bases and 4 bases, in that order; junction bases with no gene match: 6. The CDR3 DNA reads as TGCGCCAGCAGCTTAACGGGAGGGCAGTCAGATACGCAGTATTTT. It is translated as CASSLTGGQSDTQYF.

The V call is TRBV13, the J call TRBJ1-6, with 8 positions matching TRBD1. CDR3 length: 17 amino acids. Germline CDR1 reads PRHDT; CDR2 reads FYEKMQ (reference sequence). Trimming at V came to 2 bases and at J to 6 bases, leaving 9 bases not matched to a gene. The CDR3 protein is CASSLRQGALGNSPLHF. For the CDR3, the DNA is TGTGCCAGCAGCTTACGTCAGGGGGCTCTCGGTAATTCACCCCTCCACTTT.